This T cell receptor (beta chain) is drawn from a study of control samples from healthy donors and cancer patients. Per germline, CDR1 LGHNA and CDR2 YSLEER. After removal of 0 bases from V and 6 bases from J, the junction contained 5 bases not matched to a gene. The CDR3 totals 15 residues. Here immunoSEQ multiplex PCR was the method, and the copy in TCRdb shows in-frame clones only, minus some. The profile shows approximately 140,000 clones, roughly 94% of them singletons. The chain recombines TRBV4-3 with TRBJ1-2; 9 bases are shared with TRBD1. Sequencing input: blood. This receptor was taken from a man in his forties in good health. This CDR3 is CASSQEPTGGNGYTF. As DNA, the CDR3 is TGCGCCAGCAGCCAAGAGCCGACAGGGGGAAATGGCTACACCTTC.